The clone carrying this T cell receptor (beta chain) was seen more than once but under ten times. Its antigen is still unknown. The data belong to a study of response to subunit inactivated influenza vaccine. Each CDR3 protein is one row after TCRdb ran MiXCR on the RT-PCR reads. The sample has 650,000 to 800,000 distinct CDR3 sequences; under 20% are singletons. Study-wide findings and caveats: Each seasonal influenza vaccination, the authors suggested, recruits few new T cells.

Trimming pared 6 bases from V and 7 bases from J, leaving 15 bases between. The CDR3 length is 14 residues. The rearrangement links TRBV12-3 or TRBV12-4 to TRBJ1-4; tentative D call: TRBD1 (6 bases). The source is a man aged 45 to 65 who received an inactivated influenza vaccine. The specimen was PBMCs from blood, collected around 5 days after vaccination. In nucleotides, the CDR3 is TGTGCCAGCAGCCCCACGGGGGGCAGTGAAAAACTGTTTTTT. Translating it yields CASSPTGGSEKLFF.